This is a list of T cell receptor beta chains from one sample in a study of cytomegalovirus exposure and HLA in healthy donors. Profiled with immunoSEQ multiplex PCR; TCRdb holds only in-frame clones, not every one. The data contain about 140,000 clones, 77% of them seen just once; the ten biggest clones take up 4% to 6%. What was sequenced was PBMCs. Receptors originate from a woman in her forties or fifties in good health and CMV-seronegative. Each CDR3 is given with its conserved first and last residue. The order of the fields is D gene, clone size, J gene, V gene, CDR3 protein, CDR3 DNA. A D gene is named only where the DNA matches it firmly. A row's size may be missing; if present it is once, few, many or a size class.

D gene: TRBD1; clone size: once; J gene: TRBJ2-5; V gene: TRBV5-6; CDR3 protein: CASSSTGGWETQYF; CDR3 DNA: TGTGCCAGCAGCTCAACAGGGGGCTGGGAGACCCAGTACTTC
D gene: TRBD1; clone size: .; J gene: TRBJ2-3; V gene: TRBV6-5; CDR3 protein: CASSYGTGGKGYTQYF; CDR3 DNA: TGTGCCAGCAGTTATGGTACAGGGGGCAAAGGGTATACGCAGTATTTT
D gene: TRBD1; clone size: .; J gene: TRBJ1-5; V gene: TRBV9; CDR3 protein: CASSVGGQDSDQPQHF; CDR3 DNA: TGTGCCAGCAGCGTAGGAGGACAGGACTCCGATCAGCCCCAGCATTTT
D gene: TRBD2; clone size: once; J gene: TRBJ2-7; V gene: TRBV28; CDR3 protein: CASSSRGPSGGYEQYF; CDR3 DNA: TGTGCCAGCAGTTCAAGGGGGCCTAGCGGGGGTTACGAGCAGTACTTC
D gene: .; clone size: .; J gene: TRBJ2-7; V gene: TRBV12-5; CDR3 protein: CASGLVTVGYEQYF; CDR3 DNA: TGTGCTAGTGGTTTGGTAACAGTGGGCTACGAGCAGTACTTC
D gene: TRBD2; clone size: .; J gene: TRBJ2-3; V gene: TRBV5-1; CDR3 protein: CASSFSLVSGDNTDTQYF; CDR3 DNA: TGCGCCAGCAGCTTCTCCTTGGTCAGCGGGGATAACACAGATACGCAGTATTTT
D gene: TRBD2; clone size: .; J gene: TRBJ2-3; V gene: TRBV19; CDR3 protein: CASGTSGTSGDTQYF; CDR3 DNA: TGTGCCAGTGGGACTAGCGGGACCTCAGGAGATACGCAGTATTTT
D gene: TRBD1; clone size: .; J gene: TRBJ2-7; V gene: TRBV6-5; CDR3 protein: CASSYYGTGESEQYF; CDR3 DNA: TGTGCCAGCAGTTATTACGGGACAGGGGAGTCCGAGCAGTACTTC
D gene: .; clone size: once; J gene: TRBJ1-1; V gene: TRBV27; CDR3 protein: CASSSSSGEGGGTEAFF; CDR3 DNA: TGTGCCAGCAGTTCCTCCTCGGGGGAAGGGGGGGGAACTGAAGCTTTCTTT
D gene: TRBD1; clone size: once; J gene: TRBJ2-1; V gene: TRBV2; CDR3 protein: CASDRGRDNEQFF; CDR3 DNA: TGTGCCAGCGACAGGGGGCGCGACAATGAGCAGTTCTTC
D gene: TRBD1; clone size: .; J gene: TRBJ1-1; V gene: TRBV19; CDR3 protein: CASSRLTGQQNTEAFF; CDR3 DNA: TGTGCCAGTAGTAGGTTGACGGGACAGCAGAACACTGAAGCTTTCTTT
D gene: .; clone size: few; J gene: TRBJ1-1; V gene: TRBV6-5; CDR3 protein: CASRSPGGEYTEAFF; CDR3 DNA: TGTGCCAGCAGAAGCCCCGGGGGGGAGTACACTGAAGCTTTCTTT
D gene: .; clone size: .; J gene: TRBJ1-6; V gene: TRBV4-3; CDR3 protein: CASSQDIAGAYGSPLHF; CDR3 DNA: TGCGCCAGCAGCCAAGATATTGCAGGGGCTTATGGTTCACCCCTCCACTTT
D gene: .; clone size: .; J gene: TRBJ2-5; V gene: TRBV6-1; CDR3 protein: CASSENFAAETQYF; CDR3 DNA: TGTGCCAGCAGTGAAAATTTCGCCGCGGAGACCCAGTACTTC
D gene: .; clone size: .; J gene: TRBJ2-2; V gene: TRBV7-2; CDR3 protein: CASSLKIGGSGELFF; CDR3 DNA: TGTGCCAGCAGCTTAAAGATTGGCGGGTCCGGGGAGCTGTTTTTT
D gene: .; clone size: .; J gene: TRBJ1-5; V gene: TRBV15; CDR3 protein: CATSTGYPDQPQHF; CDR3 DNA: TGTGCCACCAGCACAGGGTACCCTGATCAGCCCCAGCATTTT
D gene: .; clone size: .; J gene: TRBJ1-1; V gene: TRBV6-5; CDR3 protein: CASRYTGNTEAFF; CDR3 DNA: TGTGCCAGCAGGTATACAGGAAACACTGAAGCTTTCTTT
D gene: .; clone size: .; J gene: TRBJ1-1; V gene: TRBV18; CDR3 protein: CASSPDSNLEAFF; CDR3 DNA: TGTGCCAGCTCACCGGACAGTAATCTTGAAGCTTTCTTT
D gene: .; clone size: .; J gene: TRBJ2-7; V gene: TRBV5-1; CDR3 protein: CASSLKGQYEQYF; CDR3 DNA: TGCGCCAGCAGCCTGAAAGGACAATACGAGCAGTACTTC
D gene: TRBD1; clone size: .; J gene: TRBJ1-1; V gene: TRBV6-4; CDR3 protein: CASRAGQGTEAFF; CDR3 DNA: TGTGCCAGCAGGGCGGGACAGGGCACTGAAGCTTTCTTT
D gene: TRBD1; clone size: .; J gene: TRBJ1-1; V gene: TRBV27; CDR3 protein: CASSWDRGRTEAFF; CDR3 DNA: TGTGCCAGCAGCTGGGACAGGGGAAGGACTGAAGCTTTCTTT
D gene: .; clone size: once; J gene: TRBJ2-5; V gene: TRBV10-3; CDR3 protein: CAISESLGGQETQYF; CDR3 DNA: TGTGCCATCAGTGAGTCATTAGGGGGACAAGAGACCCAGTACTTC
D gene: TRBD1; clone size: .; J gene: TRBJ2-2; V gene: TRBV10-3; CDR3 protein: CAISTGQGTGELFF; CDR3 DNA: TGTGCCATCAGTACGGGACAGGGGACCGGGGAGCTGTTTTTT
D gene: .; clone size: few; J gene: TRBJ2-3; V gene: TRBV9; CDR3 protein: CASRGLNTDTQYF; CDR3 DNA: TGTGCCAGCAGGGGACTTAACACAGATACGCAGTATTTT
D gene: .; clone size: few; J gene: TRBJ1-5; V gene: TRBV6-6; CDR3 protein: CASSPFRGNGNQPQHF; CDR3 DNA: TGTGCCAGCAGCCCCTTTAGGGGGAATGGCAATCAGCCCCAGCATTTT
D gene: TRBD1; clone size: .; J gene: TRBJ2-1; V gene: TRBV7-7; CDR3 protein: CASSQERQGMGEQFF; CDR3 DNA: TGTGCTAGCAGCCAAGAGAGACAGGGGATGGGTGAGCAGTTCTTC
D gene: .; clone size: .; J gene: TRBJ2-2; V gene: TRBV15; CDR3 protein: CATSRQYTGELFF; CDR3 DNA: TGTGCCACCAGCAGACAATACACCGGGGAGCTGTTTTTT
D gene: .; clone size: .; J gene: TRBJ1-2; V gene: TRBV7-2; CDR3 protein: CASSLLGGGRNYGYTF; CDR3 DNA: TGTGCCAGCAGCTTATTGGGGGGAGGACGGAACTATGGCTACACCTTC
D gene: TRBD1; clone size: .; J gene: TRBJ2-2; V gene: TRBV4-1; CDR3 protein: CASSQGQGWPGELFF; CDR3 DNA: TGCGCCAGCAGCCAGGGACAGGGTTGGCCCGGGGAGCTGTTTTTT
D gene: .; clone size: .; J gene: TRBJ1-6; V gene: TRBV13; CDR3 protein: CASSLREYNSPLHF; CDR3 DNA: TGTGCCAGCAGCCTCCGGGAATATAATTCACCCCTCCACTTT
D gene: .; clone size: .; J gene: TRBJ1-1; V gene: TRBV7-9; CDR3 protein: CASSFGKQAFF; CDR3 DNA: TGTGCCAGCAGCTTCGGTAAACAAGCTTTCTTT
D gene: TRBD1; clone size: .; J gene: TRBJ1-5; V gene: TRBV7-9; CDR3 protein: CASSARGEGQPQHF; CDR3 DNA: TGTGCCAGCAGCGCCAGGGGGGAAGGTCAGCCCCAGCATTTT
D gene: .; clone size: few; J gene: TRBJ2-3; V gene: TRBV15; CDR3 protein: CATSIDVESDTQYF; CDR3 DNA: TGTGCCACCAGCATAGACGTAGAGTCGGATACGCAGTATTTT
D gene: TRBD1; clone size: once; J gene: TRBJ2-3; V gene: TRBV6-5; CDR3 protein: CASSYSGTGADTQYF; CDR3 DNA: TGTGCCAGCAGTTATTCCGGGACAGGAGCAGATACGCAGTATTTT
D gene: .; clone size: .; J gene: TRBJ1-6; V gene: TRBV2; CDR3 protein: CASRYEVTLHF; CDR3 DNA: TGTGCCAGCCGATATGAGGTAACCCTCCACTTT
D gene: .; clone size: .; J gene: TRBJ1-3; V gene: TRBV6-1; CDR3 protein: CASSVSGSGNTIYF; CDR3 DNA: TGTGCCAGCAGTGTCTCAGGGTCTGGAAACACCATATATTTT
D gene: TRBD1; clone size: .; J gene: TRBJ1-5; V gene: TRBV25-1; CDR3 protein: CASSAGGPGDNQPQHF; CDR3 DNA: TGTGCCAGCAGCGCAGGGGGCCCTGGGGATAATCAGCCCCAGCATTTT
D gene: TRBD1; clone size: .; J gene: TRBJ1-2; V gene: TRBV29-1; CDR3 protein: CSVRAAGGGGYTF; CDR3 DNA: TGCAGCGTTAGAGCAGCAGGGGGCGGTGGCTACACCTTC
D gene: TRBD1; clone size: .; J gene: TRBJ2-1; V gene: TRBV5-4; CDR3 protein: CASSWSGQALYNEQFF; CDR3 DNA: TGTGCCAGCAGCTGGAGCGGACAGGCGCTTTACAATGAGCAGTTCTTC
D gene: TRBD1; clone size: few; J gene: TRBJ2-7; V gene: TRBV6-1; CDR3 protein: CASDRDRGYEQYF; CDR3 DNA: TGTGCCAGCGACCGGGACAGGGGCTACGAGCAGTACTTC
D gene: .; clone size: few; J gene: TRBJ2-3; V gene: TRBV5-1; CDR3 protein: CASRDSSVTDTQYF; CDR3 DNA: TGCGCCAGCAGGGACAGTTCAGTCACAGATACGCAGTATTTT
D gene: .; clone size: .; J gene: TRBJ2-7; V gene: TRBV7-3; CDR3 protein: CASSLDFSYEQYF; CDR3 DNA: TGTGCCAGCAGCTTAGACTTTTCCTACGAGCAGTACTTC
D gene: TRBD1; clone size: .; J gene: TRBJ2-7; V gene: TRBV4-2; CDR3 protein: CASSQEGQEVSYEQYF; CDR3 DNA: TGTGCCAGCAGCCAAGAGGGACAGGAGGTTTCCTACGAGCAGTACTTC
D gene: TRBD2; clone size: .; J gene: TRBJ2-3; V gene: TRBV4-2; CDR3 protein: CASSQERTRGTDTQYF; CDR3 DNA: TGTGCCAGCAGCCAAGAGAGGACTAGAGGAACAGATACGCAGTATTTT
D gene: .; clone size: .; J gene: TRBJ1-2; V gene: TRBV19; CDR3 protein: CASSLRASDYGYTF; CDR3 DNA: TGTGCCAGTAGTCTCAGGGCTAGCGACTATGGCTACACCTTC
D gene: TRBD1; clone size: .; J gene: TRBJ1-6; V gene: TRBV27; CDR3 protein: CASSLTGDAPLHF; CDR3 DNA: TGTGCCAGCAGTTTAACAGGGGACGCTCCCCTCCACTTT
D gene: TRBD1; clone size: few; J gene: TRBJ1-2; V gene: TRBV5-1; CDR3 protein: CASSQRQGSESGYTF; CDR3 DNA: TGCGCCAGCAGCCAAAGACAGGGGTCGGAGAGTGGCTACACCTTC
D gene: .; clone size: .; J gene: TRBJ1-2; V gene: TRBV7-9; CDR3 protein: CASNTGEMTNYGYTF; CDR3 DNA: TGTGCCAGCAACACCGGGGAGATGACTAACTATGGCTACACCTTC
D gene: TRBD1; clone size: .; J gene: TRBJ1-1; V gene: TRBV7-8; CDR3 protein: CASSRRDRGSNTEAFF; CDR3 DNA: TGTGCCAGCAGTCGCCGGGACAGGGGCTCCAACACTGAAGCTTTCTTT
D gene: .; clone size: few; J gene: TRBJ2-1; V gene: TRBV14; CDR3 protein: CASSQGGTYNEQFF; CDR3 DNA: TGTGCCAGCAGCCAAGGGGGCACCTACAATGAGCAGTTCTTC